The present T cell receptor beta chain was sequenced within a study of OX40 agonist ivuxolimab in advanced cancers. Study-level findings and limits: Some nonresponders additionally presented with little normalized T-cell clonal expansion. At doses 0.1 to 3.0 mg/kg, CD4+ and CD8+ clones expanded.

This clone was seen just once. Its antigen is undetermined. This CDR3 region has 15 residues. J was trimmed by 0 bases and V by 8 bases; bases with no gene match: 9. Germline V gene lookup returns CDR1 MNHEY and CDR2 SVGAGI. Measured with immunoSEQ multiplex PCR; TCRdb has only the in-frame clones, and not every one. This table has some 150,000 clones, about 93% appearing once. The chain joins TRBV6-5 to TRBJ2-5; 7 nucleotides line up with TRBD1. The source is an adult with an advanced solid tumor such as melanoma, head and neck, liver or kidney cancer. The sample in question was CD4+ or CD8+ T cells sorted from blood, obtained in a trial of the OX40 agonist ivuxolimab. The CDR3 is CASGKTGEYQETQYF. As DNA, the CDR3 is TGTGCCAGCGGAAAAACAGGGGAGTACCAAGAGACCCAGTACTTC.